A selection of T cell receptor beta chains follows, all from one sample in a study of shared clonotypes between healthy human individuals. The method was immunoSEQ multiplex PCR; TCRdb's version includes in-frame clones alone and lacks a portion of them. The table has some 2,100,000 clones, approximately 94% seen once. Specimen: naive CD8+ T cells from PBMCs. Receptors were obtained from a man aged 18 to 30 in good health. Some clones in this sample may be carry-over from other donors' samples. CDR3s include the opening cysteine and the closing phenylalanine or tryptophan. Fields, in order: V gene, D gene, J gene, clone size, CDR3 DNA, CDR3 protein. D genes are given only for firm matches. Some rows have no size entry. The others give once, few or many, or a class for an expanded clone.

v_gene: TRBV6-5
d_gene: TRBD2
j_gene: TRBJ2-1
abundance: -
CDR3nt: TGTGCCAGCAGTTACTCAATAGCGGGAGCTGACAATGAGCAGTTCTTC
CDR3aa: CASSYSIAGADNEQFF

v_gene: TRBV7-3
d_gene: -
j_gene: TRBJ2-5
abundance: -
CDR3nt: TGTGCCAGCAGCCCAACACCGGGACTGTCTCAAGAGACCCAGTACTTC
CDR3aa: CASSPTPGLSQETQYF

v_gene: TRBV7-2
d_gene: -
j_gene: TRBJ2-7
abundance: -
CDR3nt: TGTGCCAGCAGCGACTGGACGGATTATTTTCACTTC
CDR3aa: CASSDWTDYFHF

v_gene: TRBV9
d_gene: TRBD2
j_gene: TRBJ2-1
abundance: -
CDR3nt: TGTGCCAGCAGCGTAGCTAGCGGGCGTGAGCAGTTCTTC
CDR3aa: CASSVASGREQFF

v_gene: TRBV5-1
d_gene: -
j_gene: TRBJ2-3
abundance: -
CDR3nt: TGCGCCAGCAGCTTCGGCGGGGCAGATACGCAGTATTTT
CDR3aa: CASSFGGADTQYF

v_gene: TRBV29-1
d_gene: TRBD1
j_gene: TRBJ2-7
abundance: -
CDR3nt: TGCAGCGCGACAGGACAGGGGGTTCCCCCCTCCTACGAGCAGTACTTC
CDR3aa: CSATGQGVPPSYEQYF

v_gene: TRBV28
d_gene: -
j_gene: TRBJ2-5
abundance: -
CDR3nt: TGTGCCAGCAGGCAGGGCCAAGAGACCCAGTACTTC
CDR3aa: CASRQGQETQYF

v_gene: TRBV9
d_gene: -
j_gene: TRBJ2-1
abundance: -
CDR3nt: TGTGCCAGCGGCGGTAATTCCTACAATGAGCAGTTCTTC
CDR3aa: CASGGNSYNEQFF

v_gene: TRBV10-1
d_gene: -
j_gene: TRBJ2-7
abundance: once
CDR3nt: TGCGCCAGCAGTGAAAAGGTGGCCTACGAGCAGTACTTC
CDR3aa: CASSEKVAYEQYF

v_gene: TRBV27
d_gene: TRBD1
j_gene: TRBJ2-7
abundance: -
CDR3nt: TGTGCCAGCAGTTTATTCGGGACAGGGTACTACGAGCAGTACTTC
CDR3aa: CASSLFGTGYYEQYF

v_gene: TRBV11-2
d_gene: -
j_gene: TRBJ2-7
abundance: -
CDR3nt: TGTGCCAGCAGCTTCGGCTACACCTACGAGCAGTACTTC
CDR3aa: CASSFGYTYEQYF

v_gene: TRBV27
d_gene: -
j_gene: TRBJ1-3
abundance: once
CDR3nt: TGTGCCAGCAGTCCAGCCGGGTGGGGAAACACCATATATTTT
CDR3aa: CASSPAGWGNTIYF

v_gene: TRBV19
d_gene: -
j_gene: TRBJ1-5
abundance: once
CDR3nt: TGTGCCAGTAGTATATCAGGAAATTCGAATCAGCCCCAGCATTTT
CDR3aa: CASSISGNSNQPQHF

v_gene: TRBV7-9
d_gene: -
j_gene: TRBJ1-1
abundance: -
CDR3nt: TGTGCCAGCAGCTACCCCGCTGGTGTGAACACTGAAGCTTTCTTT
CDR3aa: CASSYPAGVNTEAFF

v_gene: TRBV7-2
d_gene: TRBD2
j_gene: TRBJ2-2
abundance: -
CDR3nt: TGTGCCAGCAGCTCTTTTAGCGGGAGCACCGGGACCGGGGAGCTGTTTTTT
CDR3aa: CASSSFSGSTGTGELFF

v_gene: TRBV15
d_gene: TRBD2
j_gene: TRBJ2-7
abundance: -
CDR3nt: TGTGCCACCAGCAGTGAGAGCGGGATTTACTACGAGCAGTACTTC
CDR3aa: CATSSESGIYYEQYF

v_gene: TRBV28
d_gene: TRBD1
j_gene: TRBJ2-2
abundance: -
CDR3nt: TGTGCCAGCAGCCGGACAGGAACCGGGGAGCTGTTTTTT
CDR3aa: CASSRTGTGELFF

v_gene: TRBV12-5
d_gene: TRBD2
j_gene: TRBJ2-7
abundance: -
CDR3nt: TGTGCCTCGGGACTAGCGAGACCCTACGAGCAGTACTTC
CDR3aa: CASGLARPYEQYF

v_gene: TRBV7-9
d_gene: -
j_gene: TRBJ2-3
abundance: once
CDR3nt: TGTGCCAGCAGCCGTGGGGATACGCAGTATTTT
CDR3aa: CASSRGDTQYF